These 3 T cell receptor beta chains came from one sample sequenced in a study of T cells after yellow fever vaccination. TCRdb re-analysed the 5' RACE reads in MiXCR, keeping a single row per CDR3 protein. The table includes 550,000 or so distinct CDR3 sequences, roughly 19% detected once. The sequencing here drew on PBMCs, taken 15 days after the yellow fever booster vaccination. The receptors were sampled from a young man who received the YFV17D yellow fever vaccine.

CDR3 in amino acids: CASSFFGANVLTF. The CDR3 region has the DNA TGTGCCAGCAGTTTTTTTGGGGCCAACGTCCTGACTTTC. This sequence joins TRBV27 and TRBJ2-6; no clear D. Trimming removed 3 bases at V and 3 bases at J, with 3 bases between. Germline CDR1 is MNHEY and CDR2 is SMNVEV (reference sequence). This CDR3 is built from 13 residues.

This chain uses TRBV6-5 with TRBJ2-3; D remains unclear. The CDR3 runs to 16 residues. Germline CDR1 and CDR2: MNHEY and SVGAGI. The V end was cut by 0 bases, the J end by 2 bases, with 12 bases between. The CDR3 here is CASSYSSLELTDTQYF. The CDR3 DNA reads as TGTGCCAGCAGTTACTCCAGTTTAGAGCTCACAGATACGCAGTATTTT.

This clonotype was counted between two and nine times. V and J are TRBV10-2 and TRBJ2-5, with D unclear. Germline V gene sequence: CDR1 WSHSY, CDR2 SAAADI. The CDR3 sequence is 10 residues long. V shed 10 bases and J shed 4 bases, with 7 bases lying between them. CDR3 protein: CATRRETQYF. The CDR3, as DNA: TGCGCCACCAGAAGAGAGACCCAGTACTTC.